The entry below gives a single TCR beta chain sequence along with its context. The junction shows a germline mismatch at one end, possibly a read error. A constant-region primer served to make TCR beta cDNA from 500 to 550 ng total RNA. The TCR beta library was amplified through three nested multiplex PCR rounds in a modified ARM-PCR procedure. For roughly 10 cycles apiece, the opening two PCR rounds ran with TRBV1-TRBV30 forward primers and a C-beta reverse primer. TCRdb re-analysed the multiplex PCR reads in MiXCR, keeping a single row per CDR3 protein. The table has about 41,000 distinct CDR3 sequences, around 66% seen once. Germline CDR1 SGHAT, CDR2 FQNNGV. The CDR3 totals 15 residues. The data were taken from a study of tumor-infiltrating lymphocytes in primary liver carcinoma. Scientists recovered RNA and DNA together from roughly 20-30 mg of unsorted bulk tissue.

Sequencing was done on a sample of liver tumor tissue from sampling region 2. Subset: tumor region T2, inferior pole. The rearrangement joins TRBV11-2 to TRBJ2-5; possible D gene TRBD1, 6 bases. This receptor was identified in a man aged 35 to 55 with primary liver carcinoma and hepatitis B virus infection. CDR3 bases: TGTGTCAGCAGCTTACCGACAGGCGGCGTCGAGACCCAGTACTTC. Residues: CVSSLPTGGVETQYF. The full variable domain, its missing parts supplied by reference TRBV11-2 and TRBJ2-5, is EAGVAQSPRYKIIEKRQSVAFWCNPISGHATLYWYQQILGQGPKLLIQFQNNGVVDDSQLPKDRFSAERLKGVDSTLKIQPAKLEDSAVYLCVSSLPTGGVETQYFGPGTRLLVL.